This is a list of T cell receptor beta chains from one sample in a study of blood T cell repertoires in COVID-19. Libraries were prepared by immunoSEQ multiplex PCR; TCRdb keeps only in-frame clonotypes and omits some of them. In the table there are some 350,000 clones, 75% to 90% of which are singletons. The sample taken for sequencing was PBMCs or T cells enriched from blood (not recorded which). The receptors were gathered from a man aged 25 to 40 who had recovered from COVID-19. Each CDR3 is given with its conserved first and last residue.

CDR3 protein | J gene | V gene
CASSGTENEKLFF | TRBJ1-4 | TRBV6-5
CASSPILDSTEAFF | TRBJ1-1 | TRBV18
CASSTTRNTEAFF | TRBJ1-1 | TRBV7-3
CASSAGTGTNQPQHF | TRBJ1-5 | TRBV6-5
CASSSGQQETQYF | TRBJ2-5 | TRBV5-1
CASSHVAPGNTIYF | TRBJ1-3 | TRBV11-2
CASSLAPGAWGTEAFF | TRBJ1-1 | TRBV11-2
CASSLYRDQETQYF | TRBJ2-5 | TRBV7-2
CASSFPIGGYTF | TRBJ1-2 | TRBV5-6
CASSYGSGGEQYF | TRBJ2-7 | TRBV6-5
CASRVGQVYNEQFF | TRBJ2-1 | TRBV5-1
CASSERQQGGFKAFF | TRBJ1-1 | TRBV2
CSVEAGGMWNEQFF | TRBJ2-1 | TRBV29-1
CASSYGGLSGNTIYF | TRBJ1-3 | TRBV5-5
CASSDNYGYTF | TRBJ1-2 | TRBV2
CACLFRTTYYNEQFF | TRBJ2-1 | TRBV30
CASSLDPGGYHNSPLHF | TRBJ1-6 | TRBV5-6
CAWDRGRNYNEQFF | TRBJ2-1 | TRBV30
CASSFYQGTQYF | TRBJ2-3 | TRBV12-3/TRBV12-4
CASSLAAGGNPYEQYF | TRBJ2-7 | TRBV5-6
CASITVSGGGYGYTF | TRBJ1-2 | TRBV28
CASSSGLANYNEQFF | TRBJ2-1 | TRBV7-2
CASSYGTSEDTQYF | TRBJ2-3 | TRBV11-1
CASSPRAQSSYEQYF | TRBJ2-7 | TRBV9
CASSLAPPGQGAEAFF | TRBJ1-1 | TRBV7-9
CASSRGTRDEQFF | TRBJ2-1 | TRBV2
CASSVGDAIGGYTF | TRBJ1-2 | TRBV9
CASSSRAGNTIYF | TRBJ1-3 | TRBV9
CASSHRDSRMGTEAFF | TRBJ1-1 | TRBV18
CASSFSGTDSYEQYF | TRBJ2-7 | TRBV5-1
CASSGQGNYGYTF | TRBJ1-2 | TRBV28
CASSSLRTGTEAFF | TRBJ1-1 | TRBV7-8
CASSILAVAGGQETQYF | TRBJ2-5 | TRBV19
CASSLGDTNSPLHF | TRBJ1-6 | TRBV7-8
CASSLTSNYGYTF | TRBJ1-2 | TRBV7-2
CASSESEDEQYF | TRBJ2-7 | TRBV10-1
CASSPPSQETQYF | TRBJ2-5 | TRBV18
CAISEGRVDTGNTIYF | TRBJ1-3 | TRBV10-3
CASSLAGGPDEQYF | TRBJ2-7 | TRBV28
CASSQARDTEAFF | TRBJ1-1 | TRBV3-1/TRBV3-2
CATSTSGGNTGELFF | TRBJ2-2 | TRBV15
CASSLEFPLRYGYTF | TRBJ1-2 | TRBV5-1
CASSSHSEAFF | TRBJ1-1 | TRBV10-2
CASGGQGNNQPQHF | TRBJ1-5 | TRBV27
CASSLAGRGGTYGYTF | TRBJ1-2 | TRBV13
CASSQGTGVTNEKLFF | TRBJ1-4 | TRBV3-1/TRBV3-2
CASSPVRGAKNIQYF | TRBJ2-4 | TRBV5-4
CASSIGKRGFADTQYF | TRBJ2-3 | TRBV19
CASSWDREITNYGYTF | TRBJ1-2 | TRBV28
CASRGGAANYGYTF | TRBJ1-2 | TRBV2
CASSLDRMNTEAFF | TRBJ1-1 | TRBV5-4